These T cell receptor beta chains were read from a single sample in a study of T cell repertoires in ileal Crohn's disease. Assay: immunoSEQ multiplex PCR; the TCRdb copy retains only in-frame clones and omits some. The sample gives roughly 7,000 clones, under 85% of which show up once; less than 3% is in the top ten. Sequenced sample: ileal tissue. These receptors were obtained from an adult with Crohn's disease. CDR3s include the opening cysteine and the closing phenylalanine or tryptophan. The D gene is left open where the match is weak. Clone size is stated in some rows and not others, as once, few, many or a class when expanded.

TGCGCCAGCAGCGCGAGACAGGGAACACGCGAGCAGTACTTC	CASSARQGTREQYF	TRBJ2-7	NA	TRBV10-1	TRBD1
TGTGCCAGCTTATCCTGGGACAGCGGTCGGGGTAATAATTCACCCCTCCACTTT	CASLSWDSGRGNNSPLHF	TRBJ1-6	NA	TRBV28	TRBD1
TGCGCCAGCAGCTTGGCCAAGCCGGGAGGGCCCCCAAATGAGCAGTTCTTC	CASSLAKPGGPPNEQFF	TRBJ2-1	NA	TRBV5-1	TRBD2
TGTGCCAGTAAATTGACAGGGAGGAACACCGGGGAGCTGTTTTTT	CASKLTGRNTGELFF	TRBJ2-2	NA	TRBV19	TRBD1
TGTGCCAGCAGCTTAGGGTGGGGACAGGAGCAGGATACGCAGTATTTT	CASSLGWGQEQDTQYF	TRBJ2-3	NA	TRBV11-2	TRBD1
TGTGCCACGGGACAGGGAAGTACCGGGGAGCTGTTTTTT	CATGQGSTGELFF	TRBJ2-2	NA	TRBV10-3	TRBD1
TGTGCCAGCAGTTTCCCGGGGTCCGTTGGGCAGTTCTTC	CASSFPGSVGQFF	TRBJ2-1	NA	TRBV27	NA
TGTGCCAGCAGCTCAAGCTCCAACCCTAGGGGCTCCTACAATGAGCAGTTCTTC	CASSSSSNPRGSYNEQFF	TRBJ2-1	NA	TRBV7-6	NA
TGTGCCAGCTCACAGTCCGGCTTCCGGGGGGGCTACACCTTC	CASSQSGFRGGYTF	TRBJ1-2	NA	TRBV18	NA
TGTGCCAGCAGCTTCTCCCCCGGGGGCGAGCAGTACTTC	CASSFSPGGEQYF	TRBJ2-7	few	TRBV7-2	NA
TGTGCCAGCAGCCGGGACTCCTACAATGAGCAGTTCTTC	CASSRDSYNEQFF	TRBJ2-1	few	TRBV6-1	NA
TGTGCCAGCACAAAGACGGGGAAAGATACGCAGTATTTT	CASTKTGKDTQYF	TRBJ2-3	few	TRBV28	NA
TGTGCCAGCAGCCCATGGCAGGGCAACGAAAAACTGTTTTTT	CASSPWQGNEKLFF	TRBJ1-4	NA	TRBV7-2	NA
TGTGCCTGGAGTGCGAACGACAGAAGTTATGGCTACACCTTC	CAWSANDRSYGYTF	TRBJ1-2	NA	TRBV30	NA
TGTGCCAGTAGTATAGGGGGGCTGAACACTGAAGCTTTCTTT	CASSIGGLNTEAFF	TRBJ1-1	NA	TRBV19	NA